This T cell receptor (beta chain) was recorded in a study of tumor-infiltrating lymphocytes in oesophageal squamous cell carcinoma (TCRdb year 2016). With respect to this clonotype: Its recognized antigen is unknown. No base qualities exist here, and no much larger clone lies one base off it.

Unmatched junction bases come to 9, with V trimmed by 7 bases and J by 4 bases. CDR1 and CDR2 (SGHTA, FQGNSA) derive from the germline V gene. The CDR3 runs 14 amino acids, cysteine and phenylalanine included. Left in the record is the CDR3 DNA by itself, 42 bases read in frame from the first base. Library preparation employed PCR. Sequenced on an Illumina HiSeq 2000. TCRdb reprocessed the public reads (quality trimming at Q25 with fastp, clone calling with MiXCR) and kept in-frame beta chains. CDR3 protein sequences are deduplicated, and each keeps its most common genes and DNA. The sample table contains about 21,000 distinct CDR3 sequences; only one count was recorded for under 45% of them. The ten largest clones represent over 10% of the sample.

This sequence was found in a male donor with esophageal squamous cell carcinoma. Sequencing used esophageal tumor tissue. This sequence uses TRBV7-2 and TRBJ1-1; 7 junctional bases match TRBD1. The CDR3 is CASTMRQGVTEAFF. The DNA sequence is given as TGTGCCAGCACCATGCGTCAGGGGGTCACTGAAGCTTTCTTT.